This T cell receptor beta chain derives from a study of blood T cell repertoires in COVID-19. Germline values: CDR1 SGHAT, CDR2 FQNNGV. V trimming: 4 bases; J trimming: 12 bases; junction bases outside the gene matches: 8. The CDR3 covers 12 residues. Measured with immunoSEQ multiplex PCR; TCRdb has only the in-frame clones, and not every one. This sample has some 130,000 clones, with around nine tenths found just once. The sequenced sample was peripheral blood. The chain is built from TRBV11-2 and TRBJ2-7; the match to TRBD1 covers 8 bases. The source is a woman in her 70s with COVID-19, enrolled during active disease. CDR3 loop: CASSSFGQGGYF. DNA for the CDR3: TGTGCCAGCAGCTCCTTTGGACAGGGTGGGTACTTC.